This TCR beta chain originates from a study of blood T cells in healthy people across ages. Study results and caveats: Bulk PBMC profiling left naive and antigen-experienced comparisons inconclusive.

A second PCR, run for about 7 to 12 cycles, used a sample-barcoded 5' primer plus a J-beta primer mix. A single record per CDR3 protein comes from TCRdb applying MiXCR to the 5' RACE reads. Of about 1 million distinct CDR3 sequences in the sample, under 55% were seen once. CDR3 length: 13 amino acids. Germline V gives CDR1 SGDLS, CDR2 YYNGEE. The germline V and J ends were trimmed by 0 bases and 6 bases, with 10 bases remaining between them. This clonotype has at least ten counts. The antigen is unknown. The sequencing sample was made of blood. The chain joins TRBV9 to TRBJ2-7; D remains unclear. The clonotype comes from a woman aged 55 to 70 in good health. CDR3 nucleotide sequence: TGTGCCAGCAGCGTAGGAGGCAGGAGCGAGCAGTACTTC. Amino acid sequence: CASSVGGRSEQYF.